The clone carrying this TCR beta chain occurred many times. This entry is derived from a study of T cells after yellow fever vaccination. Study in general: Each low-cell-number fraction was prepared by means of SMART-Seq v4 Ultra Low Input. Study conclusions and caveats: Almost none of the vaccine-responding clonotypes turned up in sorted memory subsets on day 0, the data showed. Post-booster repertoires contained most primary-vaccination clones again (approximately 95% CD4, over 70% CD8). Sorted repertoires could include abundant contaminating clonotypes from bulk cells.

The CDR3 length is 13 residues. Trimming shortened V by 4 bases and J by 0 bases, and 10 bases separated the two germline ends. Germline-derived CDR1 and CDR2 are DFQATT and SNEGSKA (reference sequence). TCRdb re-called the 5' RACE reads through MiXCR, storing one row per CDR3 protein. This sample has roughly 30,000 distinct CDR3 sequences, with under 12% found just once. This clonotype was sampled from a man between 18 and 35 years old who received the YFV17D yellow fever vaccine. This chain uses TRBV20-1 with TRBJ2-7, with D hard to call. The source was PBMCs, either bulk or a sorted T-cell subset (CD4+, CD8+, memory, or dextramer-sorted; not recorded which), collected roughly 14 days after the first yellow fever vaccination. CDR3 DNA sequence: TGCAGTGCTAAGGGCCTGGGCTCCTACGAGCAGTACGTC. This gives the protein CSAKGLGSYEQYV.